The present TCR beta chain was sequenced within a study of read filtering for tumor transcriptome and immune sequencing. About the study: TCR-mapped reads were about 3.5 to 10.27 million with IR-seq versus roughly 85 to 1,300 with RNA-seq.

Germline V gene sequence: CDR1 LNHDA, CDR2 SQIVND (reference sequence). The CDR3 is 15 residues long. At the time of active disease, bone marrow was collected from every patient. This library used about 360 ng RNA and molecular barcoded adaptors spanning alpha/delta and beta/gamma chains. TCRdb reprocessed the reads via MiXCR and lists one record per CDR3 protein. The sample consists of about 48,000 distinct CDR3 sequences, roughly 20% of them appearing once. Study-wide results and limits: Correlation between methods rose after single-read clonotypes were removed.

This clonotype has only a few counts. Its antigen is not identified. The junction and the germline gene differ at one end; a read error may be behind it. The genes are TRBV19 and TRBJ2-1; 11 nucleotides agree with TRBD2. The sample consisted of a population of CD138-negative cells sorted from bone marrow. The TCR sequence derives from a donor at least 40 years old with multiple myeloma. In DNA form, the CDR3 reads TGTGCCAGTAGTGCGGGGACTAGCGGCTACAATAAGCAGTTCTTC. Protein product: CASSAGTSGYNKQFF.